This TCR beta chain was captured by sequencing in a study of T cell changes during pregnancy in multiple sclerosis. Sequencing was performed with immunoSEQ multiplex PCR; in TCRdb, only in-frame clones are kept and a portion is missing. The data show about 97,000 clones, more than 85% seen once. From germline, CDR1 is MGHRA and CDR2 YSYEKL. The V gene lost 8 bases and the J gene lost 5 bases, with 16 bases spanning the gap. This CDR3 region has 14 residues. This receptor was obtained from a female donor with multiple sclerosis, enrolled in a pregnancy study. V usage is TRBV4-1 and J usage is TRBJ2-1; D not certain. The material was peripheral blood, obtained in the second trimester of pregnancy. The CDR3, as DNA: TGCGCCAGCGCCTCATTAGTTAGCCACAATGAGCAGTTCTTC. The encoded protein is CASASLVSHNEQFF.